This TCR beta chain was obtained from a study of blood T cell repertoires in COVID-19. Across the whole study: The United States, Italy and Spain provided the acute and convalescent COVID-19 samples.

Trimming left V 1 base short and J 5 bases short, with 12 bases between. This CDR3 is built from 15 residues. The germline V gene encodes CDR1 SGHTA and CDR2 FQGNSA. How the authors handled the data: Reference gene primer amplification in the assay estimated nucleated cell counts. Sequencing was performed with immunoSEQ multiplex PCR; in TCRdb, only in-frame clones are kept and a portion is missing. The V and J calls and clone size come from that table; D and trimming were worked out from the DNA. This repertoire shows around 170,000 clones, under 85% found once; its top ten account for around 6.1%. Sequencing used peripheral blood. The source of this sequence is a woman aged 35 to 49 with acute or convalescent COVID-19. This chain links TRBV7-2 with TRBJ1-5; tentatively, D is TRBD1 (5 bases). CDR3 nucleotide sequence: TGTGCCAGCAGCTTAGGACAGTCTGGTCATCAGCCCCAGCATTTT. It translates to CASSLGQSGHQPQHF.